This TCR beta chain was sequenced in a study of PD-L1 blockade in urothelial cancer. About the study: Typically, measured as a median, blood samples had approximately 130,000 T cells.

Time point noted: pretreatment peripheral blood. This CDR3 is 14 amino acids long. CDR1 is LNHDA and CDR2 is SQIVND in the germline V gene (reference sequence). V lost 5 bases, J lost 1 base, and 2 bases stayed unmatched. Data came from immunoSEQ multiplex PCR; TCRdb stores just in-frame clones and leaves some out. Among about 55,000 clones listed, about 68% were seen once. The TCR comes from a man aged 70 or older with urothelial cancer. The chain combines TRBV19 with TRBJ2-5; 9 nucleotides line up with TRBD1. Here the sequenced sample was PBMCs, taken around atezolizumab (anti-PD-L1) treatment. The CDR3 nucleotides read TGTGCCAGTAGTCCACAGGGGGCCCAAGAGACCCAGTACTTC. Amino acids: CASSPQGAQETQYF.